Following are 5 T cell receptor beta chains from one sample sequenced in a study of CD8+ T cells in alopecia areata. RNA was isolated and reverse transcribed to cDNA, the sequencing template. Sequencing was performed with immunoSEQ multiplex PCR; in TCRdb, only in-frame clones are kept and a portion is missing. The table has under 95,000 clones, around 70% seen once. Indicated treatment: oral pan-JAK inhibitor, 5-10 mg twice daily. Here the sequenced sample was CD8+ T cells sorted from blood, taken between weeks 43 and 45, from a patient treated with tofacitinib. These receptors originate from a human donor with alopecia areata.

The CDR3 loop is CASSFSGGTHNEQFF. CDR3 in DNA: TGCGCCAGCAGCTTTAGCGGGGGGACCCACAATGAGCAGTTCTTC. The chain joins TRBV5-1 to TRBJ2-1; 10 nucleotides match TRBD2. Trimming took 2 bases from V and 5 from J; bases not matched to a gene: 4. Germline values: CDR1 SGHRS, CDR2 YFSETQ. CDR3 length equals 15 residues.

V and J are TRBV29-1 and TRBJ2-7; D ambiguous. Germline V gene lookup returns CDR1 SQVTM and CDR2 ANQGSEA. The CDR3 is 11 amino acids. Trimming took 3 bases from V and 5 from J, leaving 8 bases between them. This chain's CDR3 is CSVDLGNEQYF. The CDR3, as DNA: TGCAGCGTTGATCTAGGGAACGAGCAGTACTTC.

The chain joins TRBV30 to TRBJ2-1; TRBD1 matches at 12 bases. Germline V gene data show CDR1 as GTSNPN and CDR2 as SVGIG (reference sequence). The V gene end was trimmed by 0 bases and the J gene end by 9 bases; junction bases not matched to a gene: 6. This CDR3 has 15 amino acids. The CDR3 coding sequence is TGTGCCTGGAGTGTACGGGGACAGGGGGCAGGTGAGCAGTTCTTC. It encodes CAWSVRGQGAGEQFF.

The rearrangement links TRBV29-1 to TRBJ1-1; possible D gene TRBD1, 5 bases. There are 13 residues in the CDR3. Germline-derived CDR1 and CDR2 are SQVTM and ANQGSEA. With 5 bases removed from V and 5 bases from J, the gap between germline ends came to 15 bases. In DNA form, the CDR3 reads TGCAGCGTTAGCCGGGACGTCGGGACTGAAGCTTTCTTT. Residues: CSVSRDVGTEAFF. The full variable domain, rest sourced from reference TRBV29-1 and TRBJ1-1, is SAVISQKPSRDICQRGTSLTIQCQVDSQVTMMFWYRQQPGQSLTLIATANQGSEATYESGFVIDKFPISRPNLTFSTLTVSNMSPEDSSIYLCSVSRDVGTEAFFGQGTRLTVV.

The genes are TRBV9 and TRBJ1-2; TRBD1 matches 9 bases. Germline CDR1 SGDLS, CDR2 YYNGEE. The V segment lost 4 bases and the J segment 6 bases; nucleotides outside the gene matches: 10. This CDR3 comprises 15 residues. CDR3 protein: CASSPSLGQGNGYTF. The CDR3 nucleotides are TGTGCCAGCAGCCCTAGTCTGGGACAGGGAAATGGCTACACCTTC. The full variable domain, its missing parts supplied by reference TRBV9 and TRBJ1-2, is DSGVTQTPKHLITATGQRVTLRCSPRSGDLSVYWYQQSLDQGLQFLIQYYNGEERAKGNILERFSAQQFPDLHSELNLSSLELGDSALYFCASSPSLGQGNGYTFGSGTRLTVV.